The 20 T cell receptor beta chains below all came from one sample that was sequenced in a study of PD-L1 blockade in urothelial cancer. Time point noted: pretreatment peripheral blood. Profiling relied on immunoSEQ multiplex PCR, and the TCRdb table lists in-frame clones only, not all of them. The top ten hold about a sixth of the sample, which has 35,000 to 50,000 clones, about 84% seen once. The source material was PBMCs, sampled around atezolizumab (anti-PD-L1) treatment. The source of these receptors is a man between 60 and 75 years old with urothelial cancer.

The chain carries TRBV11-2 and TRBJ2-5, with D possibly TRBD2 on 6 matching bases. In germline, CDR1 is SGHAT, CDR2 FQNNGV. This CDR3 region has 13 residues. Trimming shortened V by 3 bases and J by 2 bases, and 7 bases separated the two germline ends. CDR3 in DNA: TGTGCCAGCAGCTTGCTAGCGCAAGAGACCCAGTACTTC. Translating gives CASSLLAQETQYF.

This chain joins TRBV19 and TRBJ2-3; D possibly corresponds to TRBD2 (5 bases). The CDR3 is 15 residues long. V shed 7 bases and J shed 0 bases, with 14 bases lying between them. Germline V gene sequence: CDR1 LNHDA, CDR2 SQIVND (reference sequence). CDR3 protein: CASTRDSASTDTQYF. In DNA form, the CDR3 reads TGTGCCAGTACCCGGGATAGCGCTAGCACAGATACGCAGTATTTT.

The rearrangement links TRBV7-9 to TRBJ2-1; TRBD2 matches 7 bases. The CDR3 runs 14 residues. Germline V CDR1 and CDR2: SEHNR, FQNEAQ (reference sequence). The trim removed 1 base at V and 9 bases at J, leaving 6 bases unmatched. Written as DNA, the CDR3 is TGTGCCAGCAGCTTAGGCGGGAGCGAGGGTGAGCAGTTCTTC. Amino acid sequence: CASSLGGSEGEQFF.

The chain carries TRBV29-1 and TRBJ2-7, with TRBD1 matching over 8 bases. V trimming: 7 bases; J trimming: 1 base; junction bases outside the gene matches: 9. Germline CDR1 is SQVTM and CDR2 is ANQGSEA. This CDR3 is 14 amino acids long. The CDR3 sequence: CSAGGTGASYEQYF. The CDR3 coding sequence is TGCAGCGCCGGAGGGACAGGAGCTTCCTACGAGCAGTACTTC.

The V and J genes are TRBV21-1 and TRBJ1-5. TRBV21-1 is termed a pseudogene. This CDR3 is built from 15 residues. In nucleotides, the CDR3 is TGTGCCAGCAAACCCCTAGACGGGGGCAATCAGCCCCAGCATTTT. It translates to CASKPLDGGNQPQHF.

The chain carries TRBV7-8 and TRBJ2-2, with D tentatively TRBD2 (5 bases). The CDR3 has 15 residues. V dropped 3 bases and J dropped 1 base, with 9 bases sitting between them. Germline loops: CDR1 SGHVS, CDR2 FQNEAQ. CDR3 sequence reads: CASSLRRENTGELFF. Here the CDR3 DNA reads TGTGCCAGCAGCTTGAGACGGGAGAACACCGGGGAGCTGTTTTTT.

DNA for the CDR3: TGTGCCTGGAGTTTCTGGGCGGAGGACGGGATGGGGACTGAAGCTTTCTTT. Its translation: CAWSFWAEDGMGTEAFF. This chain joins TRBV30 and TRBJ1-1, with D uncertain. CDR3 length equals 17 residues. Germline V gives CDR1 GTSNPN, CDR2 SVGIG (reference sequence). V gave up 2 bases and J gave up 5 bases, with 24 bases separating them.

CDR3 sequence reads: CASTMAGATYEQYF. DNA for the CDR3: TGTGCCAGCACCATGGCGGGGGCTACCTACGAGCAGTACTTC. This rearrangement joins TRBV6-1 to TRBJ2-7; D might be TRBD2 (7 bases). Trimming removed 7 bases at V and 2 bases at J, with 15 bases between. This CDR3 comprises 14 residues. Germline CDR1 MNHNS, CDR2 SASEGT.

This chain links TRBV18 with TRBJ2-7; D unresolved. Trimming removed 5 bases at V and 2 bases at J, with 7 bases between. Looked up from germline, CDR1 is KGHSH and CDR2 is LQKENI. This CDR3 comprises 12 residues. CDR3 nucleotides: TGTGCCAGCTCAACAGAAACCTACGAGCAGTACTTC. As protein: CASSTETYEQYF.

This chain links TRBV11-3 with TRBJ2-5; TRBD1 might be the D (5 bases). From germline, CDR1 is SGHNT and CDR2 YENEEA. This CDR3 is 17 amino acids long. The ends were cut back, 7 bases at V and 0 bases at J, with 21 bases in the middle. This CDR3 is CASIPSWNRFYQETQYF. Written as DNA, the CDR3 is TGTGCCAGCATCCCTTCCTGGAACAGGTTTTACCAAGAGACCCAGTACTTC.

The rearrangement links TRBV5-1 to TRBJ2-6, with a tentative D call TRBD1 (5 bases). CDR3 length: 14 residues. The ends were cut back, 4 bases at V and 4 bases at J, with 9 bases in the middle. Germline V CDR1 and CDR2: SGHRS, YFSETQ. CDR3: CASSPGIGANVLTF. The CDR3 DNA follows: TGCGCCAGCAGCCCAGGGATAGGGGCCAACGTCCTGACTTTC.

The V and J genes are TRBV6-1 and TRBJ1-1; perhaps TRBD1 as D (5 bases). The CDR3 sequence is 14 residues long. Per the germline V gene, CDR1 is MNHNS and CDR2 is SASEGT. V gave up 6 bases and J gave up 1 base, with 12 bases separating them. DNA for the CDR3: TGTGCCAGCAGAATAGGGGAGGGGAACACTGAAGCTTTCTTT. It yields the protein CASRIGEGNTEAFF.

The chain joins TRBV2 to TRBJ1-4; D ambiguous. CDR1 SNHLY and CDR2 FYNNEI come from the germline V gene. The V end lost 3 bases, the J end lost 0 bases, and 5 bases lay between the germline ends. The CDR3 extends over 14 amino acids. For the CDR3, the DNA is TGTGCCAGCAGTGACCGTGCAACTAATGAAAAACTGTTTTTT. Translation: CASSDRATNEKLFF.

The gene calls are TRBV5-1 and TRBJ1-4; TRBD1 matches 8 bases. The CDR3 spans 16 residues. Looked up from germline, CDR1 is SGHRS and CDR2 is YFSETQ. Unmatched junction bases numbered 12, after V lost 3 bases and J lost 8 bases. For the CDR3, the DNA is TGCGCCAGCAGCTGGACTCTGAGCAGGGGGCGCGAAAAACTGTTTTTT. It codes for CASSWTLSRGREKLFF.

The chain combines TRBV5-4 with TRBJ2-1; TRBD2 aligns across 11 bases. This CDR3 has 16 residues. Per the germline V gene, CDR1 is SGHNT and CDR2 is YYREEE (reference sequence). The J segment lost 7 bases and the V segment lost 0 bases, leaving 6 bases of the junction unmatched. The CDR3 DNA reads TGTGCCAGCAGCTTGGTAGTAGCGGGGGGGCATAATGAGCAGTTCTTC. Protein: CASSLVVAGGHNEQFF.

In nucleotides, the CDR3 is TGTGCCAGCAGCGTCCCCAATACAGATACGCAGTATTTT. This sequence encodes CASSVPNTDTQYF. The chain joins TRBV9 to TRBJ2-3; unclear D gene. V was pared by 2 bases and J by 3 bases, with 7 bases between. CDR3 size: 13 residues. CDR1 is SGDLS and CDR2 is YYNGEE in the germline V gene.

The chain combines TRBV6-5 with TRBJ1-4; D unclear. Trimming left V 5 bases short and J 0 bases short, with 7 bases between. The CDR3 loop spans 14 amino acids. Per the germline V gene, CDR1 is MNHEY and CDR2 is SVGAGI. The CDR3 here is CASSVVATNEKLFF. The CDR3 DNA reads as TGTGCCAGCAGTGTAGTTGCAACTAATGAAAAACTGTTTTTT.

J is TRBJ1-1 and V is TRBV28; 8 bases are shared with TRBD1. Losses at the gene ends were 3 bases for V and 7 bases for J; bases not matched to a gene: 4. Germline CDR1 MDHEN, CDR2 SYDVKM. The CDR3 loop spans 13 amino acids. CDR3 loop: CASSFLGQVEAFF. CDR3 coding DNA: TGTGCCAGCAGTTTTCTGGGACAGGTTGAAGCTTTCTTT.

CDR3 amino acids: CASSLVITDTQYF. The CDR3, as DNA: TGTGCCAGCAGCTTAGTAATCACAGATACGCAGTATTTT. The chain recombines TRBV7-8 with TRBJ2-3, with D hard to call. V was pared by 1 base and J by 2 bases, with 4 bases between. CDR1 and CDR2 (germline): SGHVS, FQNEAQ. The CDR3 has 13 amino acids.

The V and J genes are TRBV5-1 and TRBJ1-2; a possible D gene is TRBD1 (6 bases). The V end was cut by 2 bases, the J end by 7 bases, with 21 bases between. CDR1 SGHRS and CDR2 YFSETQ come from the germline V gene. The CDR3 has 16 amino acids. CDR3 DNA sequence: TGCGCCAGCAGCTTTGGGGGGGCAGCTCACTCTGGTGGCTACACCTTC. Its translation is CASSFGGAAHSGGYTF.